This paragraph covers one TCR beta chain sequence. The target of this receptor is not known. The record has no base qualities; no much larger clone is one base away. TCRbeta CDR3 regions were amplified from genomic DNA using the immunoSEQ Assay, a bias-controlled multiplex PCR. As for the original processing: Nucleated cell counts per sample were estimated from amplification of reference gene primers within the assay. To quantify the absolute abundance of each unique TCRbeta CDR3 rearrangement, sequence reads were collapsed and filtered. For each sample, productive Simpson clonality was calculated by taking the square root of Simpson's diversity index across productive rearrangements. TCRdb mirrors the immuneACCESS table, restricted to in-frame sequences. Some clones are absent from its copies; in checked studies, under half trace to an unresolved V gene, and the reason for the others is unknown. Clone size and V and J calls were adopted from that table, with D and trimming inferred from the DNA. In all, the sample holds over 250,000 clones, and around 85% of those were seen once. The biggest ten clones account for approximately 10% of the sample.

The collaborating institutions used their own protocols to collect whole blood in K2EDTA tubes. For TCRbeta analysis, collaborators shipped samples as frozen whole blood, isolated PBMCs, or DNA extracted from either of those sample types. The data are from a study of blood T cell repertoires in COVID-19 (dated by TCRdb to 2018 to 2021). Regarding the study in general: Samples from collaborators originated in the United States, Italy and Spain and spanned both the acute and convalescent phases of COVID-19. The material from the prospective study consisted of cDNA or gDNA derived from T cells, B-cell-depleted T cells, or PBMCs. Deeply sampled blood TCRbeta repertoires from subjects exposed to, actively infected with, or recovered from COVID-19 were included in the dataset. The repertoires were made available in a free public database intended to serve as a resource for research on the immune response to SARS-CoV-2. The samples were drawn from two sources: the first 160 participants of the ongoing ImmuneRACE study, and 1,254 subjects contributed by 6 global collaborators. A de-identified subject ID, COVID-19 status, age in years and sex were almost always included in the sample metadata. Where HLA class I and class II types were available, the types were taken from metadata supplied by the sample provider, not from assay-based typing. The study at large found these results: The amount of clinical and demographic metadata varied by source and participant and was provided uncurated.

The germline V and J ends show losses of 1 base and 10 bases respectively, and no gene match explains 1 base of the junction. The CDR3 goes from the cysteine to the phenylalanine over 11 residues. Kept here is only the CDR3 DNA, which spans 33 bases and is read in frame from base 1. The source is a woman in her seventies with acute or convalescent COVID-19. The sample consisted of peripheral blood. The sequence joins TRBV12-3 or TRBV12-4 to TRBJ2-7; 7 junctional bases match TRBD2. The DNA is as follows: TGTGCCAGCAGTTTAGGGGACTACCAGTACTTC. This sequence encodes CASSLGDYQYF.